The clone carrying this T cell receptor (beta chain) was detected a few times. Antigen unknown. This sample stems from a study of blood T cells in healthy people across ages. The CDR3 is 15 residues long. The germline V and J ends were trimmed by 5 bases and 0 bases, with 14 bases remaining between them. Germline V gives CDR1 MNHNY, CDR2 SVGAGI (reference sequence). Study-wide findings and caveats: One million T cells yielded diversity estimates that were considered underestimates.

Primers used in a second PCR of about 6 to 12 cycles were a sample-barcoded 5' primer and a J-beta primer mix. TCRdb fed the 5' RACE reads into MiXCR, producing one record per CDR3 protein. Of about 2 million distinct CDR3 sequences in the sample, about 50% were seen once. Healthy Russian Caucasian donors spanned ages roughly 6 to 90 years. The material sequenced was blood. This receptor was taken from a woman aged 35 to 49 in good health. J is TRBJ2-7 and V is TRBV6-6; the D call may be TRBD1 or TRBD2 (5 bases each). CDR3: CASSPWGFNSYEQYF. The CDR3 DNA reads as TGTGCCAGCAGTCCTTGGGGGTTCAACTCCTACGAGCAGTACTTC.